The rows below give T cell receptor beta chains drawn from one sample of a study of shared clonotypes between healthy human individuals. Produced via immunoSEQ multiplex PCR; TCRdb's table is partial and in-frame only. Altogether 190,000 or so clones are present, approximately 60% being singletons, with the ten largest covering under 11%. The specimen was memory CD4+ T cells sorted from blood. The receptors were sampled from a man aged 25-45 years in good health. Each CDR3 is given with its conserved first and last residue. A D gene is named only where the DNA matches it firmly. Size is stated for part of the rows, as once, few or many counts, or as a class when the clone is expanded.

d_call,j_call,v_call,clone_size,cdr3_nt,cdr3_aa
TRBD1,TRBJ1-1,TRBV19,many,TGTGCCAGTAGTATTCTGGGACAGCCGAACACTGAAGCTTTCTTT,CASSILGQPNTEAFF
TRBD2,TRBJ2-3,TRBV4-1,.,TGCGCCAGCAGCCAAGTTGTCACTAGCGCCACAGATACGCAGTATTTT,CASSQVVTSATDTQYF
.,TRBJ2-3,TRBV9,.,TGTGCCAGCAGCGTAGGGCCTAGCCGGTCCACAGATACGCAGTATTTT,CASSVGPSRSTDTQYF
.,TRBJ2-3,TRBV7-3,.,TGTGCCAGCAGTTATCTCGCGGATACGCAGTATTTT,CASSYLADTQYF
.,TRBJ1-5,TRBV2,few,TGTGCCAGCAGACAACATAGCAATCAGCCCCAGCATTTT,CASRQHSNQPQHF
.,TRBJ1-1,TRBV5-6,.,TGTGCCAGCCTAATCACCAGGGGCGCAAGCGTCAACACTGAAGCTTTCTTT,CASLITRGASVNTEAFF
TRBD1,TRBJ2-7,TRBV4-1,.,TGCGCCAGCAGCCAGCGGACAGGGGTCTCCTACGAGCAGTACTTC,CASSQRTGVSYEQYF
.,TRBJ1-2,TRBV29-1,.,TGCAGCCACACAGGGCTCTCTAACTATGGCTACACCTTC,CSHTGLSNYGYTF
.,TRBJ1-2,TRBV6-4,many,TGTGCCAGCCCCGGACACTATGGCTACACCTTC,CASPGHYGYTF
.,TRBJ2-7,TRBV18,few,TGTGCCAGCTCACAGGGACGGGTTCGCTACGAGCAGTACTTC,CASSQGRVRYEQYF
.,TRBJ2-7,TRBV23-1,few,TGCGCCCCGTGTGTGGCAGCCTTC,CAPCVAAF
.,TRBJ2-7,TRBV29-1,.,TGCAGCGCTGGGGGTGGGACTCAACGATCCTACGAGCAGTACTTC,CSAGGGTQRSYEQYF
.,TRBJ2-1,TRBV7-9,many,TGTGCCAGCAGCTTAGGTCTGCGGGACAATGAGCAGTTCTTC,CASSLGLRDNEQFF
.,TRBJ2-7,TRBV29-1,.,TGCAGCGGCACTAGTTCCCCCTACGAGCAGTACTTC,CSGTSSPYEQYF
TRBD2,TRBJ2-2,TRBV2,few,TGTGCCAGCACCCTGCGGGGGGCCGGGGAGCTGTTTTTT,CASTLRGAGELFF
TRBD2,TRBJ2-5,TRBV11-2,.,TGTGCCAGCAGCTTGATGACTAGCGGGAGCGGTGAGACCCAGTACTTC,CASSLMTSGSGETQYF
.,TRBJ2-7,TRBV6-5,.,TGTGCCAGCGGGACACGGTCCTACGAGCAGTACTTC,CASGTRSYEQYF
TRBD2,TRBJ2-2,TRBV7-6,.,TGTGCCAGCACCTCAGGGATACCGGGACTAGCGCCTAACACCGGGGAGCTGTTTTTT,CASTSGIPGLAPNTGELFF
.,TRBJ1-1,TRBV18,many,TGTGCCAGCTCACCAAAACAGGGTGGTGAAGCTTTCTTT,CASSPKQGGEAFF
.,TRBJ2-7,TRBV4-1,.,TGCGCCAGCAGCCTGCGACAGGGAGGAAGGTACGAGCAGTACTTC,CASSLRQGGRYEQYF
.,TRBJ2-3,TRBV4-3,.,TGCGCCAGCAGCCAAGGGTCGGGGGGACACACAGATACGCAGTATTTT,CASSQGSGGHTDTQYF
.,TRBJ2-3,TRBV4-3,.,TGCGCCAGCAGCCAGGGACTGTTCACAGATACGCAGTATTTT,CASSQGLFTDTQYF
.,TRBJ1-1,TRBV5-1,.,TGCGCCAGCAGCTTGGTCCCGGTTGGTATGGGTTCTGAAGCTTTCTTT,CASSLVPVGMGSEAFF
.,TRBJ2-1,TRBV7-9,.,TGTGCCAGCAGCTCCCGGGAGGAGCAGTTCTTC,CASSSREEQFF
.,TRBJ1-2,TRBV6-5,.,TGTGCCAGCAGTTACGGTCGCAAGTATGGCTACACCTTC,CASSYGRKYGYTF
.,TRBJ1-4,TRBV28,.,TGTGCCAGCAGTTGGGGTAGTGAAAAACTGTTTTTT,CASSWGSEKLFF
TRBD1,TRBJ1-5,TRBV2,.,TGTGCCAGCAGTCCACGACAGGGGTACAATCAGCCCCAGCATTTT,CASSPRQGYNQPQHF
TRBD1,TRBJ2-3,TRBV7-2,.,TGTGCCAGCAGCCCAACAGCCCAGGGGGCAGATACGCAGTATTTT,CASSPTAQGADTQYF
.,TRBJ2-1,TRBV4-1,.,TGCGCCAGCAGCCAAGGAGGTTTTGGGTACAATGAGCAGTTCTTC,CASSQGGFGYNEQFF
.,TRBJ2-7,TRBV19,.,TGTGCCAGTAGTATAAACGGGATTTCCTACGAGCAGTACTTC,CASSINGISYEQYF
.,TRBJ2-2,TRBV5-4,.,TGTGCCAGCAGCTTGGAGCGCAGACTCACCGGGGAGCTGTTTTTT,CASSLERRLTGELFF
.,TRBJ2-7,TRBV10-1,few,TGCGCCAGCATCAGAGGGAGGCAGGGGCACTCCTACGAGCAGTACTTC,CASIRGRQGHSYEQYF
TRBD2,TRBJ2-3,TRBV15,many,TGTGCCACCAGCGGTGGGAGGGCCACAGATACGCAGTATTTT,CATSGGRATDTQYF
.,TRBJ2-1,TRBV5-1,.,TGCGCCAGCAGCTTGGAGGGGACACCTTACAATGAGCAGTTCTTC,CASSLEGTPYNEQFF
TRBD1,TRBJ2-1,TRBV7-9,.,TGTGCCAGCAGCTTGACCGAGGGACAGTACAATGAGCAGTTCTTC,CASSLTEGQYNEQFF
.,TRBJ1-5,TRBV11-2,.,TGTGCCAGCAGCTGGGCCTCGTCGGGTCAGCCCCAGCATTTT,CASSWASSGQPQHF
.,TRBJ2-7,TRBV28,.,TGTGCCAGCAGTTTTGGGTTGCTCGAGCAGTACTTC,CASSFGLLEQYF
.,TRBJ1-1,TRBV5-8,.,TGTGCCAGCAGCCAAGACGGTTACACTGAAGCTTTCTTT,CASSQDGYTEAFF
.,TRBJ1-4,TRBV4-3,once,TGCGCCAGCAGCCAAGATACAGCAACTAATGAAAAACTGTTTTTT,CASSQDTATNEKLFF
.,TRBJ2-7,TRBV10-3,.,TGTGCCATCAGCAGGGTTGTATCAGAAGAGCAGTACTTC,CAISRVVSEEQYF
.,TRBJ2-7,TRBV11-2,.,TGTGCCAGCAGCTCCGAAGCCCTCTCCTACGAGCAGTACTTC,CASSSEALSYEQYF
.,TRBJ2-7,TRBV28,.,TGTGCCAGCAGTAGTTCCGGCAGCTCCTCCTACGAGCAGTACTTC,CASSSSGSSSYEQYF
.,TRBJ2-1,TRBV2,many,TGTGCCAGCAGTGTACAGGGCCATGAGCAGTTCTTC,CASSVQGHEQFF
.,TRBJ1-5,TRBV19,few,TGTGCCAGTAAAAGAACAGGGTCGGGCAATCAGCCCCAGCATTTT,CASKRTGSGNQPQHF
.,TRBJ2-5,TRBV12-5,.,TGTGCTAGTGGTTTGGTTGAAGAGACCCAGTACTTC,CASGLVEETQYF
.,TRBJ2-6,TRBV27,.,TGTGCCAGCAGCTACTCTGGGGCCAACGTCCTGACTTTC,CASSYSGANVLTF